The next 30 T cell receptor beta chains were all read from a single sample in a study of T cells after yellow fever vaccination. MiXCR, run by TCRdb on the 5' RACE reads, gives a single entry per CDR3 protein. The data show 200,000 to 300,000 distinct CDR3 sequences, 13% seen once. The specimen was CD4+ T cells sorted from PBMCs, collected 45 days after the yellow fever booster vaccination. These TCRs come from a man aged 25 to 40 who received the YFV17D yellow fever vaccine.

This clonotype has just a few counts. The rearrangement joins TRBV15 to TRBJ2-2; tentative D call: TRBD2 (6 bases). In germline, CDR1 is LNHNV, CDR2 YYDKDF (reference sequence). Trimming removed 0 bases at V and 3 bases at J, with 11 bases between. The CDR3 totals 16 residues. The CDR3 nucleotides are TGTGCCACCAGCAGAGATCGGGGACTTTACACCGGGGAGCTGTTTTTT. It specifies CATSRDRGLYTGELFF.

J is TRBJ2-1 and V is TRBV20-1; TRBD2 is a possible D gene (6 bases). The germline V and J ends were trimmed by 1 base and 4 bases, with 11 bases remaining between them. This CDR3 comprises 14 residues. Germline CDR1 and CDR2: DFQATT and SNEGSKA (reference sequence). CDR3 DNA sequence: TGCAGTGCTAGAGTCGCGGGGTCTTACAATGAGCAGTTCTTC. Translation: CSARVAGSYNEQFF.

This clonotype was seen ten or more times. J is TRBJ2-1 and V is TRBV9; 8 bases map to TRBD2. Unmatched junction bases numbered 11, after V lost 3 bases and J lost 9 bases. The length of the CDR3 is 15 residues. Germline CDR1 SGDLS, CDR2 YYNGEE. This chain's CDR3 is CASSEGTGLGGEQFF. Here the CDR3 DNA reads TGTGCCAGCAGCGAGGGAACGGGACTAGGGGGTGAGCAGTTCTTC.

This rearrangement joins TRBV10-3 to TRBJ1-2; 7 nucleotides agree with TRBD1. The CDR3 spans 13 residues. The germline V gene has CDR1 ENHRY and CDR2 SYGVKD. After removal of 6 bases from V and 6 bases from J, the junction contained 7 bases not matched to a gene. This chain's CDR3 is CAIRGQPLDGYTF. Written as DNA, the CDR3 is TGTGCCATCAGGGGACAGCCCTTGGATGGCTACACCTTC.

This clonotype was counted between two and nine times. The rearrangement links TRBV12-3 or TRBV12-4 to TRBJ2-4; perhaps D is TRBD1 or TRBD2 (7 bases each). The CDR3 is 18 residues long. V was pared by 6 bases and J by 6 bases, with 27 bases between. CDR3 DNA sequence: TGTGCCAGCAGCTCCCAGGGGAGGGCTGGGCAGGGGGTAAACATTCAGTACTTC. It is translated as CASSSQGRAGQGVNIQYF.

This rearrangement joins TRBV2 to TRBJ2-7; 13 bases match TRBD2. Germline V gene data show CDR1 as SNHLY and CDR2 as FYNNEI. V was pared by 7 bases and J by 6 bases, with 9 bases of the junction left unmatched. This CDR3 region has 15 residues. The CDR3 DNA follows: TGTGCCAGCACCCAAGGGACTAGCGGGATAGGCGAGCAGTACTTC. Encoded protein: CASTQGTSGIGEQYF.

This clonotype has ten or more counts. The chain uses TRBV7-2 and TRBJ2-7; 11 nucleotides align to TRBD2. V shed 5 bases and J 4 bases; nucleotides not matched to a gene: 4. Germline V CDR1 and CDR2: SGHTA, FQGNSA. The CDR3 contains 14 residues. CDR3 in DNA: TGTGCCAGCAGCCCGGGACTAGCGGCATACGAGCAGTACTTC. Its translation is CASSPGLAAYEQYF.

This clonotype was seen many times. The chain employs TRBV10-2 and TRBJ2-7; D might be TRBD1 (5 bases). The V end was cut by 4 bases, the J end by 3 bases, with 7 bases between. CDR1 and CDR2 from the germline V gene are WSHSY and SAAADI. The CDR3 totals 12 residues. CDR3 in DNA: TGCGCCAGCAGTGCTGACAGCTACGAGCAGTACTTC. Its protein product is CASSADSYEQYF.

The gene calls are TRBV30 and TRBJ2-1; 13 bases match TRBD2. The trim removed 7 bases at V and 4 bases at J, leaving 4 bases unmatched. The CDR3 is 14 residues long. The germline V gene encodes CDR1 GTSNPN and CDR2 SVGIG (reference sequence). The CDR3 protein is CALTSGGSYNEQFF. The CDR3 DNA reads as TGTGCCTTGACTAGCGGGGGGTCTTACAATGAGCAGTTCTTC.

This clonotype was seen only a few times. The V call is TRBV7-2, the J call TRBJ2-7, with D tentatively TRBD1 (5 bases). The CDR3 contains 17 residues. The V end was cut by 5 bases, the J end by 2 bases, with 22 bases between. Germline values: CDR1 SGHTA, CDR2 FQGNSA. The CDR3 loop is CASSPRMLSDSTYEQYF. DNA for the CDR3: TGTGCCAGCAGCCCCCGGATGTTGTCAGACAGCACCTACGAGCAGTACTTC. Looking up the rest from reference TRBV7-2 and TRBJ2-7 gives the full variable domain: GAGVSQSPSNKVTEKGKDVELRCDPISGHTALYWYRQSLGQGLEFLIYFQGNSAPDKSGLPSDRFSAERTGGSVSTLTIQRTQQEDSAVYLCASSPRMLSDSTYEQYFGPGTRLTVT.

This clonotype was detected a few times. The chain joins TRBV6-2 or TRBV6-3 to TRBJ2-3, with a tentative D call TRBD1 (5 bases). Germline lookup yields CDR1 MNHEY and CDR2 SVGEGT. Trimming left V 5 bases short and J 8 bases short, with 17 bases between. The CDR3 consists of 14 residues. The CDR3 region has the DNA TGTGCCAGCAGTGGGGCAGAAACGCACGCTACGCAGTATTTT. It codes for CASSGAETHATQYF.

The chain joins TRBV7-2 to TRBJ2-5; 10 nucleotides match TRBD2. This CDR3 is 15 amino acids long. From germline, CDR1 is SGHTA and CDR2 FQGNSA. V shed 5 bases, J shed 5 bases, and the junction held 8 bases outside the gene matches. The CDR3 is CASSNLAGVGETQYF. In DNA, the CDR3 is TGTGCCAGCAGCAATCTAGCGGGAGTTGGGGAGACCCAGTACTTC. Full variable domain (outside the CDR3, taken from reference TRBV7-2 and TRBJ2-5): GAGVSQSPSNKVTEKGKDVELRCDPISGHTALYWYRQSLGQGLEFLIYFQGNSAPDKSGLPSDRFSAERTGGSVSTLTIQRTQQEDSAVYLCASSNLAGVGETQYFGPGTRLLVL.

V is TRBV7-2 and J is TRBJ2-7; 7 bases agree with TRBD2. The CDR3 spans 15 residues. Germline values: CDR1 SGHTA, CDR2 FQGNSA. J lost 0 bases, V lost 5 bases, and 7 bases had no gene match. CDR3 bases: TGTGCCAGCAGCAATGGGAGGGCCGGCTCCTACGAGCAGTACTTC. Amino acid sequence: CASSNGRAGSYEQYF.

The chain links TRBV6-5 to TRBJ1-2; no clear D gene. Trimming pared 0 bases from V and 8 bases from J, leaving 10 bases between. The germline gives CDR1 MNHEY, CDR2 SVGAGI. This CDR3 is 13 amino acids long. The CDR3 DNA sequence: TGTGCCAGCAGTTACTCCCAAAGGGCCGGCTACACCTTC. Its translation is CASSYSQRAGYTF.

This clonotype was recorded a few times. The chain uses TRBV3-1 and TRBJ2-7; D is possibly TRBD1 (6 bases). The CDR3 is 12 amino acids. V lost 7 bases and J 6 bases, leaving 13 bases between the germline ends. Per the germline V gene, CDR1 is LGHDT and CDR2 is YNNKEL (reference sequence). This chain's CDR3 is CASTIQGSEQYF. The CDR3 region has the DNA TGTGCCAGCACCATACAGGGCTCCGAGCAGTACTTC.

This clonotype was recorded at least ten times. V and J are TRBV29-1 and TRBJ2-3; 12 bases agree with TRBD2. Germline values: CDR1 SQVTM, CDR2 ANQGSEA. The CDR3 loop spans 15 amino acids. Unmatched junction bases numbered 4, after V lost 1 base and J lost 5 bases. This CDR3 reads CSVEGTSGDGDTQYF. DNA for the CDR3: TGCAGCGTTGAAGGGACTAGCGGGGACGGAGATACGCAGTATTTT.

This clonotype was counted a few times. V usage is TRBV16 and J usage is TRBJ2-7; 8 bases agree with TRBD2. The CDR3 contains 15 residues. The germline V gene encodes CDR1 KGHSY and CDR2 FQNENV. Trimming took 2 bases from V and 3 from J; bases not matched to a gene: 6. Here the CDR3 DNA reads TGTGCCAGCAGCCAAGATCTGGCGGGGGGCTACGAGCAGTACTTC. Residues: CASSQDLAGGYEQYF.

About this clonotype: One junction end disagrees with the germline gene, perhaps due to a read error. This CDR3 is CASSLVVRGKGEQFF. The CDR3 DNA reads as TGTGCCAGCAGTTTGGTGGTGAGGGGAAAGGGTGAGCAGTTCTTC. The rearrangement joins TRBV5-5 to TRBJ2-1; D possibly matches TRBD1 or TRBD2 (5 bases each). CDR1 is SGHKS, CDR2 YYEKEE, per germline (reference sequence). The CDR3 has 15 amino acids.

This chain links TRBV5-1 with TRBJ2-1, with D perhaps given as TRBD1 or TRBD2 (5 bases each). V lost 3 bases and J 1 base, leaving 14 bases between the germline ends. Per germline, CDR1 SGHRS and CDR2 YFSETQ. This CDR3 is 16 amino acids long. The CDR3 coding sequence is TGCGCCAGCAGCTCGAGGGGTGCTCGGTCCTACAATGAGCAGTTCTTC. Its translation is CASSSRGARSYNEQFF.

Only a few counts were recorded for this clonotype. V gene TRBV12-3 or TRBV12-4 combines with J gene TRBJ2-7; a weak D match, TRBD2 (6 bases). The CDR3 contains 16 residues. V was trimmed by 0 bases and J by 2 bases, leaving 14 bases between them. The CDR3 loop reads CASSLAASGPTYEQYF. The CDR3 bases are TGTGCCAGCAGTTTAGCAGCCAGCGGGCCGACCTACGAGCAGTACTTC.

The table lists this clonotype with a few counts. The CDR3 nucleotides are TGTGCCAGCAGCCCTTTCCTCGCAAGCGGGGACAATGAGCAGTTCTTC. Translated, it gives CASSPFLASGDNEQFF. The chain recombines TRBV7-2 with TRBJ2-1, with 7 nucleotides matching TRBD2. V shed 5 bases and J 5 bases; nucleotides not matched to a gene: 12. The germline gives CDR1 SGHTA, CDR2 FQGNSA. The CDR3 loop spans 16 amino acids.

This clonotype was found many times. This chain links TRBV20-1 with TRBJ2-7; D possibly corresponds to TRBD2 (5 bases). V dropped 1 base and J dropped 2 bases, with 15 bases sitting between them. The CDR3 runs 15 residues. Germline assignment: CDR1 DFQATT and CDR2 SNEGSKA (reference sequence). CDR3 sequence: CSARVRAGGPYEQYF. CDR3 bases: TGCAGTGCTAGAGTGAGAGCTGGAGGTCCCTACGAGCAGTACTTC.

This clonotype occurred a few times. The V call is TRBV10-3, the J call TRBJ2-3; 10 bases are shared with TRBD2. CDR1 ENHRY and CDR2 SYGVKD come from the germline V gene. There are 16 residues in the CDR3. The V segment lost 4 bases and the J segment 2 bases; nucleotides outside the gene matches: 6. The CDR3 reads CAISGSLAGATDTQYF. The CDR3 DNA is TGTGCCATCAGTGGATCTCTAGCGGGAGCCACAGATACGCAGTATTTT.

This clonotype came up a few times. J is TRBJ1-5 and V is TRBV6-6; the D gene is possibly TRBD1 (5 bases). Per germline, CDR1 MNHNY and CDR2 SVGAGI (reference sequence). This CDR3 spans 13 amino acids. Trimming stripped 8 bases from V and 6 bases from J, with 14 bases between. The CDR3 sequence is CASSGPPTQPQHF. DNA of the CDR3: TGTGCCAGCTCAGGGCCCCCCACTCAGCCCCAGCATTTT.

J is TRBJ2-5 and V is TRBV5-1; unclear D gene. Deletions cut 0 bases from V and 4 bases from J, with 13 bases between. The CDR3 covers 15 residues. CDR1 SGHRS and CDR2 YFSETQ come from the germline V gene. The CDR3 here is CASSLGRSTGETQYF. The CDR3 DNA reads as TGCGCCAGCAGCTTGGGCCGAAGTACGGGAGAGACCCAGTACTTC. The full variable domain, with the rest looked up from reference TRBV5-1 and TRBJ2-5, is KAGVTQTPRYLIKTRGQQVTLSCSPISGHRSVSWYQQTPGQGLQFLFEYFSETQRNKGNFPGRFSGRQFSNSRSEMNVSTLELGDSALYLCASSLGRSTGETQYFGPGTRLLVL.

V is TRBV29-1 and J is TRBJ2-2; D remains ambiguous. Germline V gives CDR1 SQVTM, CDR2 ANQGSEA. The CDR3 covers 13 residues. Trimming removed 2 bases from V and 7 bases from J, with 11 bases in between. The CDR3: CSVETRGNGELFF. DNA of the CDR3: TGCAGCGTTGAAACGCGTGGTAACGGGGAGCTGTTTTTT.

This chain links TRBV7-9 with TRBJ2-1; no clear D. Germline lookup yields CDR1 SEHNR and CDR2 FQNEAQ (reference sequence). Trimming stripped 5 bases from V and 9 bases from J, with 8 bases between. The CDR3 length is 11 residues. The CDR3 loop reads CASSRKGEQFF. CDR3 nucleotide sequence: TGTGCCAGCAGCCGGAAGGGTGAGCAGTTCTTC.

The rearrangement uses TRBV20-1 and TRBJ2-1; maybe TRBD1 (6 bases). The CDR3 contains 12 residues. In germline, CDR1 is DFQATT, CDR2 SNEGSKA (reference sequence). The V gene lost 3 bases and the J gene lost 8 bases, with 11 bases spanning the gap. The CDR3 spells CSARGAVDEQFF. CDR3 coding DNA: TGCAGTGCTAGGGGGGCGGTCGATGAGCAGTTCTTC.

There are a few counts of this clonotype. The rearrangement links TRBV5-1 to TRBJ2-5; weak D call: TRBD1 (6 bases). The CDR3 totals 14 residues. Trimming shortened V by 4 bases and J by 5 bases, and 15 bases separated the two germline ends. Germline-derived CDR1 and CDR2 are SGHRS and YFSETQ. The CDR3 nucleotides read TGCGCCAGCAGCAGCCCGCAGGGGCGGGAGACCCAGTACTTC. Residues: CASSSPQGRETQYF.

This clonotype was counted a few times. V is TRBV5-5 and J is TRBJ2-5; D not certain. This CDR3 contains 14 residues. In germline, CDR1 is SGHKS, CDR2 YYEKEE (reference sequence). V was trimmed by 3 bases and J by 1 base, leaving 10 bases between them. The CDR3 nucleotides are TGTGCCAGCAGCTCCCTGACGATCCAAGAGACCCAGTACTTC. It codes for CASSSLTIQETQYF.